The rows below give T cell receptor beta chains drawn from one sample of a study of lymphopenia after photon versus proton radiotherapy. Sequencing was performed with immunoSEQ multiplex PCR; in TCRdb, only in-frame clones are kept and a portion is missing. This table holds some 26,000 clones, 80% to 85% found once. The sequencing used peripheral blood, collected from a patient treated with photon-based radiotherapy. The source is a woman aged 45 to 65 with pancreatic cancer. CDR3s include the opening cysteine and the closing phenylalanine or tryptophan. Expanded clones are given a class, and other clones once, few, many or no size at all.

CASSAEPGGRLSYQETQYF | once | TRBV7-7
CASSLARDGSYEQYF | . | TRBV7-2
CASSQDINYEQYF | . | TRBV4-1
CASSVGAGDLGTEAFF | . | TRBV9
CASTRDSGRGYTF | . | TRBV19
CASSPGPNTGELFF | . | TRBV19
CASSVGDSTDTQYF | . | TRBV9
CASSLRPGGNTEAFF | . | TRBV9
CASSHSFVVTGANIQYF | . | TRBV14
CASSGERLEAFF | . | TRBV5-1
CSVLGGGATQYF | . | TRBV29-1
CASRGQGAGNYGYTF | . | TRBV6-1
CASSLRQGVGEQFF | . | TRBV7-9
CASSKDRGRGNEQFF | once | TRBV7-2
CASSQESGRYNEQFF | once | TRBV4-3
CASSRTGGSGYTF | . | TRBV19
CASSLPNRDANEKLFF | . | TRBV5-1
CASTLTGRTEAFF | . | TRBV11-2
CASRGQVEQYF | . | TRBV6-1
CASSSTGEGYTF | once | TRBV9
CASSESGRETQYF | . | TRBV2
CASRGTGGMNTEAFF | . | TRBV2
CASSQDFTDFGYGYTF | . | TRBV4-3
CASSLVSGGTETQYF | once | TRBV7-2
CASSLTERKETQYF | once | TRBV13
CASLGRDTEAFF | once | TRBV7-9
CASSLGVGVGNEQFF | . | TRBV7-2
CASSNRGRDHEQCF | . | TRBV7-6
CASSLFVNYGYTF | . | TRBV7-3
CASSRRTGGQETQYF | once | TRBV4-3
CASSLVPYEQYF | once | TRBV7-9
CSGAGTSGRGYNEQFF | . | TRBV29-1
CASSPRLGPYGYTF | . | TRBV5-6
CASSIGLAGRSYEQYF | few | TRBV19
CAWNFEETQYF | . | TRBV30
CASSPEGTYEQYF | . | TRBV18
CSARGVDEQYF | few | TRBV20-1
CASSLRESNQPQHF | . | TRBV27
CASSSGLAGRTDTQYF | few | TRBV19
CASSVGGEETQYF | . | TRBV9
CASTQRGTGNTDTQYF | . | TRBV5-6
CASSIGTGQETQYF | . | TRBV19
CASSSPTESSYNEQFF | once | TRBV19
CASSHLRQGWEEKLFF | . | TRBV7-9
CASSIARDRSDQPQHF | . | TRBV19
CASSSTGSGVGSGANVLTF | . | TRBV5-5
CAISEAPGPSQYF | . | TRBV10-3
CASSAKGQGPNYGYTF | once | TRBV7-3
CAISDPIGGRNIQYF | once | TRBV10-3
CSVDGTSGRGYNEQFF | . | TRBV29-1
CASSGKSTSGRPGELFF | . | TRBV9
CASSFSSGNTYEQYF | . | TRBV28